One TCR beta chain is described in this entry. Its matching antigen is unknown. RNA, at roughly 0.5 to 1 ug, was reverse transcribed with random hexamers. The CDR3 of TCR beta was amplified by immunoSEQ multiplex PCR across 54 Vbeta and 13 Jbeta. TCRdb recomputed calls from the immunoSEQ multiplex PCR reads with MiXCR, one row per CDR3 protein. The sample yields around 150,000 distinct CDR3 sequences, 90% to 96% seen once. Germline V gives CDR1 SGHDN, CDR2 FVKESK. Trimming took off 1 base at V and 9 bases at J, with 10 bases between the two ends. The length of the CDR3 is 13 residues. The data were taken from a study of CD8 T cells in Susac syndrome. Study as a whole: The Susac syndrome patients that were sequenced included six with active disease and fewer than 10 in remission. Treatment at blood withdrawal was none, corticosteroids, or intravenous immunoglobulin alone in Susac syndrome patients.

General observations from the study: The study recognized that the number of individuals in its TCR sequencing and HLA analysis was relatively small.

This clonotype originated in a human donor with Susac syndrome. The source material was CD4+ T cells from PBMCs. This chain uses TRBV14 with TRBJ2-4, with D perhaps TRBD1 or TRBD2 (6 bases each). The DNA for the CDR3 is TGTGCCAGCAGCCAAGTATGGGGGGCCATTCAGTACTTC. Its protein is CASSQVWGAIQYF.